The source of this TCR beta chain is a study of OX40 agonist ivuxolimab in advanced cancers. The CDR3 runs to 14 residues. Germline V lookup: CDR1 SGHNT, CDR2 YYREEE (reference sequence). V lost 0 bases to trimming and J lost 4 bases, with 8 bases between them. Generated by immunoSEQ multiplex PCR, the TCRdb table keeps only in-frame clones and is missing some. The sample lists about 45,000 clones; more than 80% were seen once. V is TRBV5-4 and J is TRBJ2-1, with D perhaps TRBD2 (5 bases). This receptor was identified in an adult with an advanced solid tumor such as melanoma, head and neck, liver or kidney cancer. The input for sequencing was CD4+ or CD8+ T cells sorted from blood, taken in a trial of the OX40 agonist ivuxolimab. CDR3 DNA: TGTGCCAGCAGCTTGGGGGGAGTGTACAATGAGCAGTTCTTC. Translated: CASSLGGVYNEQFF.